The 21 T cell receptor beta chains in this list originate from one sample, sequenced in a study of blood T cell repertoires in COVID-19. Sequencing was performed with immunoSEQ multiplex PCR; in TCRdb, only in-frame clones are kept and a portion is missing. The data contain 250,000 to 350,000 clones, roughly 90% of them singletons. Sample: PBMCs or T cells enriched from blood (not recorded which). The receptors originated from a man between 60 and 75 years old who had recovered from COVID-19.

This clone came up once. The chain links TRBV7-2 to TRBJ2-2; TRBD2 is a possible D gene (6 bases). The CDR3 totals 16 residues. CDR1 is SGHTA, CDR2 FQGNSA, per germline. V lost 0 bases, J lost 7 bases, and 15 bases lay in between. The CDR3: CASSLAGAGILGELFF. In DNA, the CDR3 is TGTGCCAGCAGCTTAGCGGGAGCGGGCATTCTCGGGGAGCTGTTTTTT. Variable domain in full (rest from reference TRBV7-2 and TRBJ2-2): GAGVSQSPSNKVTEKGKDVELRCDPISGHTALYWYRQSLGQGLEFLIYFQGNSAPDKSGLPSDRFSAERTGGSVSTLTIQRTQQEDSAVYLCASSLAGAGILGELFFGEGSRLTVL.

This chain joins TRBV5-5 and TRBJ1-1; maybe TRBD1 (5 bases). The CDR3 has 15 residues. V was cut by 5 bases and J by 1 base, with 15 bases left in between. Germline-derived CDR1 and CDR2 are SGHKS and YYEKEE (reference sequence). The CDR3 loop reads CASSLRPGENTEAFF. The CDR3 nucleotides read TGTGCCAGCAGTCTTAGGCCGGGGGAGAACACTGAAGCTTTCTTT.

The genes are TRBV4-1 and TRBJ1-1, with D perhaps TRBD1 (5 bases). The ends were cut back, 0 bases at V and 8 bases at J, with 7 bases in the middle. Germline assignment: CDR1 MGHRA and CDR2 YSYEKL. The CDR3 sequence is 12 residues long. As DNA, the CDR3 is TGCGCCAGCAGCCAAGAAAGGGGAGAAGCTTTCTTT. It specifies CASSQERGEAFF.

The rearrangement joins TRBV18 to TRBJ1-4; D perhaps matches TRBD1 (6 bases). Between the trimmed V and J ends, which lost 6 bases and 6 bases, there was a span of 17 bases. Germline lookup yields CDR1 KGHSH and CDR2 LQKENI. The length of the CDR3 is 15 residues. CDR3 sequence (DNA): TGTGCCAGCTCCGCCTCGACAGGACAATATGAAAAACTGTTTTTT. It specifies CASSASTGQYEKLFF. Supplemented by reference TRBV18 and TRBJ1-4, the full variable domain reads NAGVMQNPRHLVRRRGQEARLRCSPMKGHSHVYWYRQLPEEGLKFMVYLQKENIIDESGMPKERFSAEFPKEGPSILRIQQVVRGDSAAYFCASSASTGQYEKLFFGSGTQLSVL.

The chain links TRBV19 to TRBJ1-1; D not certain. Germline values: CDR1 LNHDA, CDR2 SQIVND (reference sequence). CDR3 length equals 14 residues. V was shortened by 3 bases and J by 5 bases, with 13 bases between the two germline ends. CDR3 DNA: TGTGCCAGTAGTATGGTTCGGGGTGAGACTGAAGCTTTCTTT. Its translation is CASSMVRGETEAFF.

J is TRBJ2-2 and V is TRBV6-2 or TRBV6-3, with TRBD2 as a possible D gene (5 bases). Trimming removed 6 bases from V and 4 bases from J, with 6 bases in between. CDR3 size: 12 residues. Germline CDR1 reads MNHEY; CDR2 reads SVGEGT. The CDR3 DNA reads TGTGCCAGCAGCAGCGGCACCGGGGAGCTGTTTTTT. This codes for CASSSGTGELFF.

The genes are TRBV29-1 and TRBJ2-1; 7 bases map to TRBD1. V lost 7 bases, J lost 7 bases, and 10 bases stayed unmatched. Germline assignment: CDR1 SQVTM and CDR2 ANQGSEA. The CDR3 contains 13 residues. This CDR3 reads CSGQGIAGNEQFF. Here the CDR3 DNA reads TGCAGCGGACAGGGTATCGCTGGAAATGAGCAGTTCTTC.

The gene calls are TRBV5-1 and TRBJ2-1, with TRBD2 as a possible D gene (6 bases). Germline V gene lookup returns CDR1 SGHRS and CDR2 YFSETQ. The CDR3 has 14 residues. V shed 4 bases and J shed 8 bases, with 16 bases lying between them. The CDR3 sequence is CASSPGSSGDEQFF. For the CDR3, the DNA is TGCGCCAGCAGCCCCGGGTCCTCGGGGGATGAGCAGTTCTTC.

CDR3 in DNA: TGTGCCACCAGCAGAACACGTGGCTCTGGAAACACCATATATTTT. Its protein is CATSRTRGSGNTIYF. The chain carries TRBV15 and TRBJ1-3, with unresolved D. Germline lookup yields CDR1 LNHNV and CDR2 YYDKDF (reference sequence). V dropped 2 bases and J dropped 0 bases, with 8 bases sitting between them. CDR3 size: 15 residues.

J is TRBJ2-5 and V is TRBV5-1, with 7 bases identical to TRBD1. The germline V gene encodes CDR1 SGHRS and CDR2 YFSETQ. V lost 4 bases and J lost 5; bases outside the gene matches: 5. The CDR3 is made up of 13 amino acids. The CDR3 DNA reads TGCGCCAGCAGCGCGACAGGGCTGGAGACCCAGTACTTC. Translation gives CASSATGLETQYF.

The chain uses TRBV19 and TRBJ2-3; a weak D match, TRBD2 (7 bases). CDR1 is LNHDA, CDR2 SQIVND, per germline (reference sequence). The CDR3 loop spans 15 amino acids. Trimming shortened V by 4 bases and J by 3 bases, and 14 bases separated the two germline ends. CDR3 residues: CASSRGGAVTDTQYF. The CDR3 DNA sequence: TGTGCCAGTAGTAGAGGGGGGGCAGTTACAGATACGCAGTATTTT.

This clone was detected once. The same CDR3 can be traced to other DNA sequences in this sample. V is TRBV4-1 and J is TRBJ2-1, with TRBD2 matching 14 bases. The CDR3 loop spans 16 amino acids. The V segment lost 3 bases and the J segment 8 bases; nucleotides outside the gene matches: 6. Germline CDR1 reads MGHRA; CDR2 reads YSYEKL. CDR3 sequence (DNA): TGCGCCAGCAGCCATCCCGGGACTAGCGGGGGCGATGAGCAGTTCTTC. It yields the protein CASSHPGTSGGDEQFF.

The chain couples TRBV7-3 to TRBJ2-1, with D possibly TRBD2 on 5 matching bases. Germline values: CDR1 SGHTA, CDR2 FQGTGA. Trimming stripped 1 base from V and 8 bases from J, with 12 bases between. The CDR3 extends over 14 amino acids. CDR3 region: CASSLNGAGYEQFF. CDR3 bases: TGTGCCAGCAGCTTAAACGGTGCGGGCTATGAGCAGTTCTTC.

The J gene is TRBJ1-2, the V gene TRBV28; D uncertain. CDR3 length: 12 residues. Germline CDR1 is MDHEN and CDR2 is SYDVKM. V was cut by 5 bases and J by 1 base, with 5 bases left in between. DNA for the CDR3: TGTGCCAGCAGTATCCGTAACTATGGCTACACCTTC. Translation gives CASSIRNYGYTF.

The chain has TRBV3-1 (or the pseudogene TRBV3-2) and TRBJ2-7; TRBD2 aligns across 13 bases. V dropped 6 bases and J dropped 6; count of bases not matched to a gene: 14. Per the germline V gene, CDR1 is LGHDT and CDR2 is YNNKEL (reference sequence). CDR3 size: 17 residues. In DNA, the CDR3 is TGTGCCAGCAGACCCACCGGGACTAGCGGGAACCCGTTCGAGCAGTACTTC. It translates to CASRPTGTSGNPFEQYF.

This clone was observed once. The chain couples TRBV2 to TRBJ2-3; the D is unclear. Trimming removed 6 bases at V and 2 bases at J, with 6 bases between. This CDR3 has 12 residues. Germline V gives CDR1 SNHLY, CDR2 FYNNEI. For the CDR3, the DNA is TGTGCCAGCAGATCCATCACAGATACGCAGTATTTT. Amino acid sequence: CASRSITDTQYF.

This chain uses TRBV19 with TRBJ1-6; tentative D call: TRBD1 (5 bases). The germline gives CDR1 LNHDA, CDR2 SQIVND (reference sequence). The CDR3 is 18 amino acids. V shed 3 bases and J shed 0 bases, with 15 bases lying between them. The CDR3 coding sequence is TGTGCCAGTAGTATGAGCAAGGGGCTCAGCTCCTATAATTCACCCCTCCACTTT. Its translation is CASSMSKGLSSYNSPLHF. Combining the CDR3 with reference TRBV19 and TRBJ1-6 gives the whole variable domain DGGITQSPKYLFRKEGQNVTLSCEQNLNHDAMYWYRQDPGQGLRLIYYSQIVNDFQKGDIAEGYSVSREKKESFPLTVTSAQKNPTAFYLCASSMSKGLSSYNSPLHFGNGTRLTVT.

The rearrangement uses TRBV11-3 and TRBJ2-1; a possible D gene is TRBD1 (5 bases). CDR1 SGHNT and CDR2 YENEEA come from the germline V gene. The CDR3 loop spans 19 amino acids. V was pared by 2 bases and J by 0 bases, with 20 bases between. The CDR3 DNA sequence: TGTGCCAGCAGCTTAAGGGGTGGGTGGTCCGAATTCTCCTACAATGAGCAGTTCTTC. Protein: CASSLRGGWSEFSYNEQFF. Based on the CDR3 plus reference TRBV11-3 and TRBJ2-1, the full variable domain is EAGVVQSPRYKIIEKKQPVAFWCNPISGHNTLYWYLQNLGQGPELLIRYENEEAVDDSQLPKDRFSAERLKGVDSTLKIQPAELGDSAVYLCASSLRGGWSEFSYNEQFFGPGTRLTVL.

This CDR3 is CASSQGLAPNQPQHF. The CDR3 nucleotides read TGCGCCAGCAGCCAGGGACTGGCACCCAATCAGCCCCAGCATTTT. The chain employs TRBV4-1 and TRBJ1-5, with a tentative D call TRBD1 (5 bases). The germline V gene has CDR1 MGHRA and CDR2 YSYEKL. Trimming pared 3 bases from V and 3 bases from J, leaving 12 bases between. The CDR3 sequence is 15 residues long.

The chain couples TRBV29-1 to TRBJ2-3; TRBD2 matches at 8 bases. With 4 bases clipped from V and 2 bases from J, the junction kept 11 bases outside the gene matches. CDR1 and CDR2 (germline): SQVTM, ANQGSEA. CDR3 length: 16 amino acids. The CDR3: CSVVAGGPSSTDTQYF. The CDR3 nucleotides are TGCAGCGTTGTCGCGGGGGGTCCTTCGTCCACAGATACGCAGTATTTT.

In this sample, this clone turned up a few times. The chain uses TRBV18 and TRBJ1-1, with a possible D match to TRBD1 (6 bases). The germline gives CDR1 KGHSH, CDR2 LQKENI. The V end lost 3 bases, the J end lost 1 base, and 12 bases lay between the germline ends. The CDR3 consists of 15 residues. CDR3 residues: CASSPGMDRNTEAFF. In DNA form, the CDR3 reads TGTGCCAGCTCACCGGGAATGGACAGGAACACTGAAGCTTTCTTT.